These 3 T cell receptor beta chains were sequenced from one sample in a study of blood T cell repertoires in COVID-19. Produced via immunoSEQ multiplex PCR; TCRdb's table is partial and in-frame only. Of about 120,000 clones in the sample, less than 95% were seen once. What was sequenced was peripheral blood. Receptors were obtained from a human donor with active COVID-19. The donor label of this sample is uncertain.

The CDR3 nucleotides are TGCGCCAGCAGCTTAGGAGCGCCTGAAAAACTGTTTTTT. It yields the protein CASSLGAPEKLFF. The chain recombines TRBV5-1 with TRBJ1-4; D is ambiguous. Germline V gives CDR1 SGHRS, CDR2 YFSETQ. The V end was cut by 2 bases, the J end by 7 bases, with 9 bases between. This CDR3 is 13 amino acids long.

Concerning this clone itself: Other nucleotide sequences in the sample specify the same CDR3. V usage is TRBV24-1 and J usage is TRBJ1-1; D gene ambiguous. Deletions cut 3 bases from V and 1 base from J, with 5 bases between. The CDR3 totals 13 residues. The germline V gene encodes CDR1 KGHDR and CDR2 SFDVKD. CDR3 nucleotide sequence: TGTGCCACCAGTGATGGCGGGAACACTGAAGCTTTCTTT. Its protein product is CATSDGGNTEAFF.

The V call is TRBV6-2 or TRBV6-3, the J call TRBJ1-2; 8 bases fit TRBD1. CDR1 is MNHEY and CDR2 is SVGEGT in the germline V gene. The trim removed 5 bases at V and 2 bases at J, leaving 7 bases unmatched. This CDR3 is built from 15 residues. The CDR3 DNA follows: TGTGCCAGCAGTCTCCCTCGGACAGGGAACTATGGCTACACCTTC. Translating it yields CASSLPRTGNYGYTF.